These T cell receptor beta chains were read from a single sample in a study of radiation and T cells in renal cell carcinoma. Measured with immunoSEQ multiplex PCR; TCRdb has only the in-frame clones, and not every one. The top ten clones hold over 9% of a sample with around 180,000 clones, roughly 90% of them seen once. The sequencing used blood, collected from a patient whose treatment included radiotherapy and nephrectomy. These receptors came from a woman aged 45-65 years with renal cell carcinoma. CDR3s include the opening cysteine and the closing phenylalanine or tryptophan. A D gene is named only where the DNA matches it firmly. The size of a clone is reported for some rows only, either as once, few or many, or as a class for expanded clones.

V: TRBV11-1
size: NA
length: 17
J: TRBJ2-7
D: TRBD2
DNA: TGTGCCAGCAGCTTACTAGCGGGGGAATTAATACCCTACGAGCAGTACTTC
CDR3: CASSLLAGELIPYEQYF

V: TRBV5-4
size: NA
length: 16
J: TRBJ2-7
D: TRBD2
DNA: TGTGCCAGCAGCTTGATTGAGCGGGGGAGCTCCTACGAGCAGTACTTC
CDR3: CASSLIERGSSYEQYF

V: TRBV20-1
size: NA
length: 11
J: TRBJ2-1
D: TRBD1
DNA: TGCAGTGCTGAACAGGGACAGAAGCAGTTCTTC
CDR3: CSAEQGQKQFF

V: TRBV6-5
size: NA
length: 13
J: TRBJ2-7
D: TRBD1
DNA: TGTGCCAGCAGTTACGGGACAGGGGGCGAGCAGTACTTC
CDR3: CASSYGTGGEQYF

V: TRBV7-2
size: NA
length: 13
J: TRBJ1-2
D: NA
DNA: TGTGCCAGCAGCCACGGAGGGGTCTATGGCTACACCTTC
CDR3: CASSHGGVYGYTF

V: TRBV9
size: NA
length: 16
J: TRBJ1-6
D: TRBD1
DNA: TGTGCCAGCAGCCCCCGGACAGGTTTCGGCGTTTCACCCCTCCACTTT
CDR3: CASSPRTGFGVSPLHF

V: TRBV5-1
size: NA
length: 14
J: TRBJ1-5
D: NA
DNA: TGCGCCAGCAGCCCGACAGATAGCAATCAGCCCCAGCATTTT
CDR3: CASSPTDSNQPQHF

V: TRBV7-2
size: NA
length: 16
J: TRBJ1-5
D: NA
DNA: TGTGCCAGCAGCTTAGAGGTAATGACAGACAATCAGCCCCAGCATTTT
CDR3: CASSLEVMTDNQPQHF

V: TRBV28
size: once
length: 16
J: TRBJ1-3
D: NA
DNA: TGTGCCAGCAGCCTAGGGGGGTCCTTCTCTGGAAACACCATATATTTT
CDR3: CASSLGGSFSGNTIYF

V: TRBV6-5
size: NA
length: 13
J: TRBJ1-5
D: NA
DNA: TGTGCCAGCAGTTACTCGAGGCAACAGCCCCAGCATTTT
CDR3: CASSYSRQQPQHF

V: TRBV19
size: NA
length: 15
J: TRBJ1-3
D: NA
DNA: TGTGCCAGTAGTACTAATTTCATCTCTGGAAACACCATATATTTT
CDR3: CASSTNFISGNTIYF

V: TRBV1
size: NA
length: 18
J: TRBJ2-3
D: NA
DNA: TGCACCAGCAGCCAAGAAGGGGAACCGAACGTTCCCACAGATACGCAGTATTTT
CDR3: CTSSQEGEPNVPTDTQYF

V: TRBV25-1
size: NA
length: 11
J: TRBJ2-5
D: NA
DNA: TGTGCCAGCACCCGGGGGGAGACCCAGTACTTC
CDR3: CASTRGETQYF

V: TRBV4-1
size: NA
length: 13
J: TRBJ1-4
D: NA
DNA: TGCGCCAGCAGCCGACAGGCTAATGAAAAACTGTTTTTT
CDR3: CASSRQANEKLFF

V: TRBV6-5
size: NA
length: 13
J: TRBJ2-6
D: NA
DNA: TGTGCCAGCAGTAAATCTGGGGCCAACGTCCTGACTTTC
CDR3: CASSKSGANVLTF

V: TRBV6-1
size: NA
length: 15
J: TRBJ2-7
D: TRBD1
DNA: TGTGCCAGCAGTGAGGGACAGGTATACTCCTACGAGCAGTACTTC
CDR3: CASSEGQVYSYEQYF

V: TRBV6-4
size: NA
length: 13
J: TRBJ1-6
D: NA
DNA: TGTGCCAGCAGTGCCGACCGGGATTCACCCCTCCACTTT
CDR3: CASSADRDSPLHF

V: TRBV30
size: NA
length: 14
J: TRBJ2-5
D: TRBD2
DNA: TGTGCCTGGACGGGGGGGGTAGTCTCAGGGGCCCAGTACTTC
CDR3: CAWTGGVVSGAQYF

V: TRBV6-1
size: NA
length: 15
J: TRBJ1-2
D: TRBD1
DNA: TGTGCCAGCAGGACCGACAGGGTCGGTGACTATGGCTACACCTTC
CDR3: CASRTDRVGDYGYTF

V: TRBV11-3
size: NA
length: 13
J: TRBJ1-1
D: NA
DNA: TGTGCCAGCAGCCATATCATGAACACTGAAGCTTTCTTT
CDR3: CASSHIMNTEAFF

V: TRBV4-3
size: once
length: 15
J: TRBJ2-7
D: NA
DNA: TGCGCCAGCAGCCAAGTGGGGGACACATCCTACGAGCAGTACTTC
CDR3: CASSQVGDTSYEQYF

V: TRBV4-1
size: NA
length: 16
J: TRBJ2-1
D: NA
DNA: TGCGCCAGCAGCCAAGATCAACTGACCTCCTACAATGAGCAGTTCTTC
CDR3: CASSQDQLTSYNEQFF

V: TRBV7-2
size: few
length: 19
J: TRBJ2-3
D: TRBD2
DNA: TGTGCCAGCAGCTTAGGACTAGCGGGGGGCCCCACTAGCACAGATACGCAGTATTTT
CDR3: CASSLGLAGGPTSTDTQYF

V: TRBV7-9
size: few
length: 11
J: TRBJ1-1
D: NA
DNA: TGTGCCAGCAGGTCATCCACTGAAGCTTTCTTT
CDR3: CASRSSTEAFF

V: TRBV7-2
size: NA
length: 15
J: TRBJ1-6
D: NA
DNA: TGTGCCAGCAGCTTAGACGGGGCAGTGGGGTCACCCCTCCACTTT
CDR3: CASSLDGAVGSPLHF

V: TRBV6-5
size: NA
length: 13
J: TRBJ1-1
D: NA
DNA: TGTGCCAGCAGTTACTCGAACGGGCTTGAAGCTTTCTTT
CDR3: CASSYSNGLEAFF

V: TRBV7-2
size: once
length: 17
J: TRBJ2-2
D: NA
DNA: TGTGCCAGCAGCTTAGCCGTAGGGGGGCAAAGGACCGGGGAGCTGTTTTTT
CDR3: CASSLAVGGQRTGELFF

V: TRBV9
size: NA
length: 17
J: TRBJ2-3
D: NA
DNA: TGTGCCAGCAGCGTAGGACTCGTTGGCGAGAGCACAGATACGCAGTATTTT
CDR3: CASSVGLVGESTDTQYF

V: TRBV19
size: NA
length: 16
J: TRBJ2-1
D: TRBD2
DNA: TGTGCCAGTAGTAACCCGCCGGGGGGCTCCTACAATGAGCAGTTCTTC
CDR3: CASSNPPGGSYNEQFF

V: TRBV9
size: NA
length: 17
J: TRBJ1-4
D: NA
DNA: TGTGCCAGCAGCGGAGAGTCCAGCAGTAGGTTTACCGAAAAACTGTTTTTT
CDR3: CASSGESSSRFTEKLFF

V: TRBV29-1
size: few
length: 13
J: TRBJ1-1
D: TRBD1
DNA: TGCAGCGTTGAACCAGGGGGTAACACTGAAGCTTTCTTT
CDR3: CSVEPGGNTEAFF

V: TRBV5-1
size: NA
length: 14
J: TRBJ2-7
D: NA
DNA: TGCGCCAGCAGCTTCACCGGCTCCTCCTACGAGCAGTACTTC
CDR3: CASSFTGSSYEQYF

V: TRBV7-2
size: NA
length: 14
J: TRBJ2-5
D: NA
DNA: TGTGCCAGCAGCAATCGGAAGGGCCAAGAGACCCAGTACTTC
CDR3: CASSNRKGQETQYF

V: TRBV5-1
size: few
length: 14
J: TRBJ1-2
D: NA
DNA: TGCGCCAGCAGCTTGAGCGGAGTCGCCGGGGGCTACACCTTC
CDR3: CASSLSGVAGGYTF